This T cell receptor beta chain was observed in a study of T cell repertoires in ileal Crohn's disease. Repertoires were generated with immunoSEQ multiplex PCR, while TCRdb's copy carries only in-frame clones and drops some. Of fewer than 10,000 clones listed, 76% were seen once; the top ten hold about 25%. Whole-study results and caveats: Mucosal expansions were suggested to be mainly CD8 T cells.

In regard to this clone: Its target is not known.

The trim removed 3 bases at V and 8 bases at J, leaving 12 bases unmatched. Germline V gene data show CDR1 as SGHRS and CDR2 as YFSETQ. This CDR3 contains 15 residues. This receptor was taken from an adult with Crohn's disease. The chain couples TRBV5-1 to TRBJ1-2; 8 bases line up with TRBD1. Sequencing was carried out using ileal tissue. The CDR3 here is CASSWTGQGGNGYTF. The DNA of the CDR3 is TGCGCCAGCAGCTGGACCGGACAGGGTGGAAACGGCTACACCTTC. Drawing the rest from reference TRBV5-1 and TRBJ1-2, the complete variable domain is KAGVTQTPRYLIKTRGQQVTLSCSPISGHRSVSWYQQTPGQGLQFLFEYFSETQRNKGNFPGRFSGRQFSNSRSEMNVSTLELGDSALYLCASSWTGQGGNGYTFGSGTRLTVV.